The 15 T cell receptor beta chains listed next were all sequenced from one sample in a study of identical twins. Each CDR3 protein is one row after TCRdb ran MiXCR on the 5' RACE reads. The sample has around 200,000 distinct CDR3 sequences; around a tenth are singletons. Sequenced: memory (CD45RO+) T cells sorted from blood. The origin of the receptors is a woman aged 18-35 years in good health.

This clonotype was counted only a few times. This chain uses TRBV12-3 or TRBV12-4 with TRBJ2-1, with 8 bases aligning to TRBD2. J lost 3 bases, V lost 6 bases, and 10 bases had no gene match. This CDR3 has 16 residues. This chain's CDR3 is CASSVTGRVSYNEQFF. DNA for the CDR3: TGTGCCAGCAGCGTCACCGGGAGGGTGAGCTACAATGAGCAGTTCTTC.

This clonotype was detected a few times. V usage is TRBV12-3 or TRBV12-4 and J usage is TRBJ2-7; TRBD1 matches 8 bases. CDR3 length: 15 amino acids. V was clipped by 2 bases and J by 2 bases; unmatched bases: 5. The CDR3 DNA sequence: TGTGCCAGCAGTTTAACAAGACAGGGGACCTACGAGCAGTACTTC. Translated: CASSLTRQGTYEQYF.

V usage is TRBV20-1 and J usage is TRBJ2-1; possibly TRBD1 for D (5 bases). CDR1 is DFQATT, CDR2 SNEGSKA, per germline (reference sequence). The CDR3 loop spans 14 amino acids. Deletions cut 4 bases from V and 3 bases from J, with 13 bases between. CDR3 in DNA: TGCAGTGCTATGGGGTCAGGGCGCTACAATGAGCAGTTCTTC. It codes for CSAMGSGRYNEQFF.

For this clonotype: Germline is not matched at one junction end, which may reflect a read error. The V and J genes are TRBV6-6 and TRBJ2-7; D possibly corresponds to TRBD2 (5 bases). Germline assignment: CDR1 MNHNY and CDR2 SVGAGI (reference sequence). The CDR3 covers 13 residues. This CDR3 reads CASSSRASQEPYF. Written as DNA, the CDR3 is TGTGCCAGTTCGAGCCGGGCTAGCCAAGAGCCGTACTTC.

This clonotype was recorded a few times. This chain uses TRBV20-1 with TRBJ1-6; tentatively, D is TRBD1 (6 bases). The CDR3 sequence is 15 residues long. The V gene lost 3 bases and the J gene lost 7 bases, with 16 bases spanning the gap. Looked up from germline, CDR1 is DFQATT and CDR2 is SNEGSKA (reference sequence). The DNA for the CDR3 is TGCAGTGCTAGCGCGCTCAGGGGACCCAATTCACCCCTCCACTTT. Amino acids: CSASALRGPNSPLHF.

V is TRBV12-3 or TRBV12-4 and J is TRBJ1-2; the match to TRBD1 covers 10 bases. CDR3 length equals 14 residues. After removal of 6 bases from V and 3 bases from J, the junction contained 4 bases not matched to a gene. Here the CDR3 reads CASREGQGYYGYTF. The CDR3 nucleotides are TGTGCCAGCAGGGAGGGACAGGGGTACTATGGCTACACCTTC.

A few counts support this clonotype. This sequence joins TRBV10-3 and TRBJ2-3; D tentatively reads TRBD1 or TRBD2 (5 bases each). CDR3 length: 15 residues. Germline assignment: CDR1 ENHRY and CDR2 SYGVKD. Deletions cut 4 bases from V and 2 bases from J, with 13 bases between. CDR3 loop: CAISAGGSDTDTQYF. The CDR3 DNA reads TGTGCCATCAGTGCTGGGGGATCTGACACAGATACGCAGTATTTT.

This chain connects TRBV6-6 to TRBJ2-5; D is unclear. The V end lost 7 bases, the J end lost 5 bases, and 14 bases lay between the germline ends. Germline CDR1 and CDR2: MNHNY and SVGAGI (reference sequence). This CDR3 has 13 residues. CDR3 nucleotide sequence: TGTGCCAGCAAGTCCTCCACGTCGGAGACCCAGTACTTC. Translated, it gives CASKSSTSETQYF.

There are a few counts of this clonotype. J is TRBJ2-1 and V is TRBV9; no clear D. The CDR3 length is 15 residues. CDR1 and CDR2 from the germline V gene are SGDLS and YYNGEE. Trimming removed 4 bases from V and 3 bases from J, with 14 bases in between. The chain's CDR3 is CASSPFQARYNEQFF. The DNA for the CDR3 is TGTGCCAGCAGCCCTTTCCAAGCGCGCTACAATGAGCAGTTCTTC.

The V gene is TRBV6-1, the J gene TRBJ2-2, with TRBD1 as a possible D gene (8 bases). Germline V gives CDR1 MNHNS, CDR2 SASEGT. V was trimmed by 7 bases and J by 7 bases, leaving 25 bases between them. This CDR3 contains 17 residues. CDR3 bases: TGTGCCAGCACTCCCTCCCCTGGACAGGGAGGGAACGGGGAGCTGTTTTTT. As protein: CASTPSPGQGGNGELFF.

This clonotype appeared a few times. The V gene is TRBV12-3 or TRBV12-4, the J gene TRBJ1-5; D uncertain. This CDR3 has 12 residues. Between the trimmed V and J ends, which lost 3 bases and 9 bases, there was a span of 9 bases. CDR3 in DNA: TGTGCCAGCAGTTTCGCCAGTCGGCCCCAGCATTTT. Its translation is CASSFASRPQHF.

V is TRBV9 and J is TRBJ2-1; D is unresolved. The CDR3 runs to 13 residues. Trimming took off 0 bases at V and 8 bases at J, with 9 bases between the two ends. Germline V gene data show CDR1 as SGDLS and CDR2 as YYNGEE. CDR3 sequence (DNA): TGTGCCAGCAGCGTAGAAGGTGTCTATGAGCAGTTCTTC. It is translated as CASSVEGVYEQFF.

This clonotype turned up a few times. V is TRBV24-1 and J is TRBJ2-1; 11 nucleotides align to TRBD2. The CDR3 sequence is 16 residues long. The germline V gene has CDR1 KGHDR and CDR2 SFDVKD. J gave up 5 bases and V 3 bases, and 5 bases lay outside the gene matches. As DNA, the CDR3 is TGTGCCACCAGTGATCCCTTAGCGGGGGGGAACAATGAGCAGTTCTTC. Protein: CATSDPLAGGNNEQFF.

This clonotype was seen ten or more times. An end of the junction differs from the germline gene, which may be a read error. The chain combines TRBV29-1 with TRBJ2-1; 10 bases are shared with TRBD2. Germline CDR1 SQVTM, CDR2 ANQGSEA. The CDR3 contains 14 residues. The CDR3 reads CSVERGLQREGSVF. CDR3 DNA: TGCAGCGTTGAACGGGGACTGCAGCGGGAGGGCTCGGTCTTC.

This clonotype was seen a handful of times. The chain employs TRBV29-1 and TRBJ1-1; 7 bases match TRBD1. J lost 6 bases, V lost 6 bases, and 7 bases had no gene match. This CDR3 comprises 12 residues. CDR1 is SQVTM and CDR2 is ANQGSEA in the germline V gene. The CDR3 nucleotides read TGCAGCGTGGTCCTCCAGGGGGCTGAAGCTTTCTTT. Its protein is CSVVLQGAEAFF.